One and the same sample provided the 7 T cell receptor beta chains below, sequenced in a study of a mutant IDH1 vaccine in newly diagnosed glioma. Using immunoSEQ multiplex PCR, the repertoire was profiled, and TCRdb retains in-frame clones only, with some absent. The sample lists more than 35,000 clones, roughly 80% occurring once. For these receptors, no antigen is known. The sample's time point: week 23, last vaccination. The content of each vaccine dose was 300 ug of mutant IDH1 20-mer peptide, and topical imiquimod accompanied it. The sample was PBMCs, taken from a glioma patient whose treatment included an IDH1 peptide vaccine. The receptors here all came from a man aged 40-50 years with glioma.

The count of this clone is one. The genes are TRBV6-1 and TRBJ2-5, with 7 bases matching TRBD2. The junction had 4 bases not matched to a gene; V was cut back by 1 base and J by 5 bases. The CDR3 is 14 residues long. Per germline, CDR1 MNHNS and CDR2 SASEGT. The CDR3 loop reads CASSEGWGGETQYF. As DNA, the CDR3 is TGTGCCAGCAGTGAAGGGTGGGGAGGGGAGACCCAGTACTTC.

The chain is built from TRBV13 and TRBJ2-2; D unresolved. Germline CDR1 reads PRHDT; CDR2 reads FYEKMQ (reference sequence). V was clipped by 0 bases and J by 4 bases, with 6 bases between them. This CDR3 comprises 14 residues. The CDR3 DNA reads TGTGCCAGCAGCTTAGGGGCGTTCACCGGGGAGCTGTTTTTT. It translates to CASSLGAFTGELFF.

This rearrangement joins TRBV19 to TRBJ2-3; D remains unclear. Germline CDR1 is LNHDA and CDR2 is SQIVND (reference sequence). Trimming took off 5 bases at V and 5 bases at J, with 5 bases between the two ends. The CDR3 spans 11 residues. CDR3 in amino acids: CASSYRDTQYF. The DNA of the CDR3 is TGTGCCAGTAGTTATAGAGATACGCAGTATTTT.

V gene TRBV2 combines with J gene TRBJ2-7; D uncertain. Between the trimmed V and J ends, which lost 4 bases and 2 bases, there was a span of 9 bases. From germline, CDR1 is SNHLY and CDR2 FYNNEI. The CDR3 extends over 13 amino acids. The CDR3 DNA reads TGTGCCAGCAGTGGGGGATGGGCCTACGAGCAGTACTTC. Translating it yields CASSGGWAYEQYF.

V is TRBV7-8 and J is TRBJ2-1; 7 positions agree with TRBD2. The CDR3 runs to 15 residues. With V trimmed by 10 bases and J by 2 bases, 11 bases remained unmatched. CDR1 and CDR2 from the germline V gene are SGHVS and FQNEAQ. The CDR3 nucleotides are TGTGCCACCTGGGGTGGGGGAGGGACCTACAATGAGCAGTTCTTC. Encoded protein: CATWGGGGTYNEQFF.

This clone showed up just a few times. J is TRBJ2-3 and V is TRBV5-1; TRBD2 is a possible D gene (7 bases). This CDR3 has 15 amino acids. CDR1 and CDR2 from the germline V gene are SGHRS and YFSETQ. Trimming left V 4 bases short and J 8 bases short, with 20 bases between. CDR3 bases: TGCGCCAGCAGCAAAGATGAGGGGGGGAGGGCTACGCAGTATTTT. Protein product: CASSKDEGGRATQYF.

This chain connects TRBV13 to TRBJ2-7; 8 nucleotides line up with TRBD2. After removal of 8 bases from V and 3 bases from J, the junction contained 6 bases not matched to a gene. Germline assignment: CDR1 PRHDT and CDR2 FYEKMQ (reference sequence). CDR3 length: 13 amino acids. CDR3 in amino acids: CASSGGPLYEQYF. Here the CDR3 DNA reads TGTGCCAGCTCGGGGGGGCCCCTCTACGAGCAGTACTTC.